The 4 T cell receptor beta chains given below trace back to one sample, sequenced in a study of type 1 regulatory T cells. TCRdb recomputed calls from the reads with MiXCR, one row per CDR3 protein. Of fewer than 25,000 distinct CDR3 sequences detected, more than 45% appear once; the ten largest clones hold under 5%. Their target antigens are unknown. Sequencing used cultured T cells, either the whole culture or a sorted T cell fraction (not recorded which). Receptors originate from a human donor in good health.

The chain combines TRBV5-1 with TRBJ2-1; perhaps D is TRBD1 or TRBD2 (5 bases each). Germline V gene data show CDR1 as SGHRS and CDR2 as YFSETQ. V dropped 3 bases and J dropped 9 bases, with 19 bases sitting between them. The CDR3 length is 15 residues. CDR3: CASSSRQGQRVEQFF. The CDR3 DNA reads TGCGCCAGCAGCTCCCGGCAGGGTCAGAGGGTTGAGCAGTTCTTC.

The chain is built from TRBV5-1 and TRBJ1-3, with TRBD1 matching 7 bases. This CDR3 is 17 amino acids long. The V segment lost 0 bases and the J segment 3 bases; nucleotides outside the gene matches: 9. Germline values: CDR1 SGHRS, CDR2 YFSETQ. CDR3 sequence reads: CASSLVPTGIGGNTIYF. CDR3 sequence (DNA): TGCGCCAGCAGCTTGGTTCCGACAGGGATAGGTGGAAACACCATATATTTT.

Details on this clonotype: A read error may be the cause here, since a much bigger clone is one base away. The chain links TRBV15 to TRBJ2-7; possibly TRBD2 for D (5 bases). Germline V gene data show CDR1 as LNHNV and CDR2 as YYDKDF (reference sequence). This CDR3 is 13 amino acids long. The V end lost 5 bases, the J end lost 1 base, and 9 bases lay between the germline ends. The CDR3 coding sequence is TGTGCCACCAGCCGGGAACAGTCCTACGAGCAGTACTTC. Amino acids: CATSREQSYEQYF.

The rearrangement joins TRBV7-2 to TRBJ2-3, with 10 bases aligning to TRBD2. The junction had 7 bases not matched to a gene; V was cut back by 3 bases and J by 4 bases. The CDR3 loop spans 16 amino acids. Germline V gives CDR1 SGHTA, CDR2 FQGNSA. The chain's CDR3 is CASSLGAGGRSDTQYF. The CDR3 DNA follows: TGTGCCAGCAGCTTGGGAGCGGGGGGGCGATCAGATACGCAGTATTTT.